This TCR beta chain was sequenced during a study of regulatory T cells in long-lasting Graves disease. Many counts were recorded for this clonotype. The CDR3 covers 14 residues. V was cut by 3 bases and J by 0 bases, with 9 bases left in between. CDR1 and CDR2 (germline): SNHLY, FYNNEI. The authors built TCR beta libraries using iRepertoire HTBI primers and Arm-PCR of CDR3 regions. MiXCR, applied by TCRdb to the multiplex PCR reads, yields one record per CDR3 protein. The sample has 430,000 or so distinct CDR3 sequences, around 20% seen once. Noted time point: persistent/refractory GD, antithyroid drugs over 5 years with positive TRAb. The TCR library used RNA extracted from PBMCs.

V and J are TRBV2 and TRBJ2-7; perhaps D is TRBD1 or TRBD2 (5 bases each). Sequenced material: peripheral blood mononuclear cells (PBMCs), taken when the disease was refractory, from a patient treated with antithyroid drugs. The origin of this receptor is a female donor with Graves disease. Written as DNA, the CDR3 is TGTGCCAGCAGTGAGCAGGGAGCCTCCTACGAGCAGTACTTC. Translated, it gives CASSEQGASYEQYF.